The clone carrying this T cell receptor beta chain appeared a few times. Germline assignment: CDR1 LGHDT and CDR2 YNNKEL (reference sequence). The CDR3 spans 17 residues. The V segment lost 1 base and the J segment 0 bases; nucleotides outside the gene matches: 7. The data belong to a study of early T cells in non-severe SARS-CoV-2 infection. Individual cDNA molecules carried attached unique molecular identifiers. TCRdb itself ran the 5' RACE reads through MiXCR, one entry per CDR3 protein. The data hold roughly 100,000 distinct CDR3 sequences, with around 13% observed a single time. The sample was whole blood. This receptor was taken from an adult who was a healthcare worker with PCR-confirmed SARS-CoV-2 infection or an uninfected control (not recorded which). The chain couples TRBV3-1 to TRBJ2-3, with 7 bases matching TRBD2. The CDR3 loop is CASSQGLLAASTDTQYF. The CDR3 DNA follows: TGTGCCAGCAGCCAAGGATTGCTAGCGGCTAGCACAGATACGCAGTATTTT.